These 6 T cell receptor beta chains were all obtained from the same sample, sequenced in a study of CD8 T cells in ankylosing spondylitis. Each CDR3 protein is one row after TCRdb ran MiXCR on the 5' RACE reads. The top ten clones hold 10% to 15% of a sample with just over 350,000 distinct CDR3 sequences, 20% to 25% of them seen once. Sequenced sample: blood, either unsorted or a sorted T cell fraction (not recorded which). The receptors were gathered from a male donor with ankylosing spondylitis or in good health (not recorded which).

The V and J genes are TRBV11-1 and TRBJ2-4, with D possibly being TRBD2 (5 bases). Germline lookup yields CDR1 SGHAT and CDR2 FQDESV (reference sequence). CDR3 length: 18 amino acids. V lost 1 base to trimming and J lost 0 bases, with 16 bases between them. CDR3 in amino acids: CASSLGNSGELAKNIQYF. The CDR3 DNA reads as TGTGCCAGCAGCTTAGGCAATTCCGGGGAACTAGCCAAAAACATTCAGTACTTC.

Written as DNA, the CDR3 is TGCGCCAGCAGCCAACCCTACCTGGGGTTGACCGGGGAGCTGTTTTTT. It translates to CASSQPYLGLTGELFF. This chain connects TRBV4-1 to TRBJ2-2; D unclear. The V end was cut by 2 bases, the J end by 5 bases, with 15 bases between. The CDR3 loop spans 16 amino acids. CDR1 is MGHRA, CDR2 YSYEKL, per germline.

V is TRBV11-2 and J is TRBJ2-7; D is undetermined. With 3 bases removed from V and 0 bases from J, the gap between germline ends came to 9 bases. This CDR3 comprises 14 residues. Germline V gene data show CDR1 as SGHAT and CDR2 as FQNNGV. The CDR3 nucleotides read TGTGCCAGCAGCTTCCCCAGTTTCTCCTACGAGCAGTACTTC. Translated, it gives CASSFPSFSYEQYF.

V and J are TRBV4-1 and TRBJ2-7, with TRBD1 as a possible D gene (6 bases). The CDR3 is made up of 17 amino acids. The germline V and J ends were trimmed by 0 bases and 0 bases, with 15 bases remaining between them. Germline CDR1 MGHRA, CDR2 YSYEKL. CDR3 amino acids: CASSQEPTGFSSYEQYF. CDR3 bases: TGCGCCAGCAGCCAAGAGCCGACAGGTTTTAGCTCCTACGAGCAGTACTTC.

This clonotype was observed a few times. This chain uses TRBV18 with TRBJ1-5; D ambiguous. CDR1 is KGHSH and CDR2 is LQKENI in the germline V gene. The CDR3 loop spans 13 amino acids. With 2 bases removed from V and 4 bases from J, the gap between germline ends came to 6 bases. Here the CDR3 reads CASSPSGNQPQHF. The CDR3 region has the DNA TGTGCCAGCTCACCATCGGGGAATCAGCCCCAGCATTTT.

Only a few counts were recorded for this clonotype. This rearrangement joins TRBV12-3 or TRBV12-4 to TRBJ2-3; 7 positions agree with TRBD2. With 6 bases clipped from V and 0 bases from J, the junction kept 9 bases outside the gene matches. This CDR3 contains 16 residues. The DNA for the CDR3 is TGTGCCAGCAGGAGACTGGCGGGGGTTAGCACAGATACGCAGTATTTT. This encodes CASRRLAGVSTDTQYF.